The rows below give T cell receptor beta chains drawn from one sample of a study of OX40 agonist ivuxolimab in advanced cancers. Assay: immunoSEQ multiplex PCR; the TCRdb copy retains only in-frame clones and omits some. Here the sample spans 30,000 to 45,000 clones, about 88% being singletons. Sample: CD4+ or CD8+ T cells sorted from blood, taken in a trial of the OX40 agonist ivuxolimab. These receptors were obtained from an adult with an advanced solid tumor such as melanoma, head and neck, liver or kidney cancer. Both conserved end residues are part of each CDR3. The order of the fields is CDR3 protein, CDR3 DNA, V gene, D gene, clone size, J gene. A D gene is named only where the DNA matches it firmly. Not all rows give a size; the values are once, few, many and, for expanded clones, a class.

CASSQLAGASGETQYF TGTGCCAGCAGCCAACTAGCGGGAGCCTCCGGGGAGACCCAGTACTTC TRBV11-1 TRBD2 - TRBJ2-5
CASSPSSGSAYEQYF TGTGCCAGCTCCCCCAGTAGCGGGAGCGCCTACGAGCAGTACTTC TRBV18 TRBD2 - TRBJ2-7
CASSETPSSGNTIYF TGTGCCAGCAGTGAGACACCTTCCTCTGGAAACACCATATATTTT TRBV6-1 - once TRBJ1-3
CSVYGPTYEQYF TGCAGCGTTTACGGACCGACCTACGAGCAGTACTTC TRBV29-1 - - TRBJ2-7
CAWSVTGNEQFF TGTGCCTGGAGTGTAACAGGCAATGAGCAGTTCTTC TRBV30 - - TRBJ2-1
CASGRGPQETQYF TGTGCCAGCGGACGGGGACCGCAAGAGACCCAGTACTTC TRBV6-5 - - TRBJ2-5
CASSLANSGYEQYF TGTGCCAGCAGCTTAGCTAATAGCGGATACGAGCAGTACTTC TRBV7-9 - - TRBJ2-7
CASGAFGNEQFF TGTGCCAGCGGGGCCTTTGGCAATGAGCAGTTCTTC TRBV6-6 - few TRBJ2-1
CASSIWRGNEQFF TGTGCCAGTAGTATATGGAGGGGCAATGAGCAGTTCTTC TRBV19 - once TRBJ2-1
CASSLAPGGPSYEQYF TGTGCCAGCAGTCTTGCCCCCGGGGGGCCCTCCTACGAGCAGTACTTC TRBV6-7 - few TRBJ2-7
CASSTIYEQYF TGTGCCAGCAGTACCATCTACGAGCAGTACTTC TRBV6-5 - - TRBJ2-7
CASSPPPAGGNEQFF TGTGCCAGCAGTCCCCCCCCCGCGGGAGGGAATGAGCAGTTCTTC TRBV28 TRBD2 - TRBJ2-1
CASSFEMGEQFF TGTGCCAGCAGCTTCGAGATGGGGGAGCAGTTCTTC TRBV7-9 - - TRBJ2-1
CASSVAWGTGELFF TGTGCCAGCAGCGTAGCTTGGGGGACCGGGGAGCTGTTTTTT TRBV9 - - TRBJ2-2
CASSQAGQGISDTQYF TGTGCCAGCAGCCAAGCGGGGCAGGGAATTTCGGATACGCAGTATTTT TRBV11-2 TRBD2 - TRBJ2-3
CASSVSSGLDEQYF TGTGCCAGCAGCGTATCTTCCGGACTGGACGAGCAGTACTTC TRBV9 - - TRBJ2-7
CATSRGDYSNQPQHF TGTGCCACCAGCAGAGGAGATTATAGCAATCAGCCCCAGCATTTT TRBV15 - - TRBJ1-5
CASSDGPYEQYF TGCGCCAGCAGCGACGGACCCTACGAGCAGTACTTC TRBV5-1 - - TRBJ2-7
CASSSGGYSYEQYF TGTGCCAGCAGTTCGGGGGGGTACTCCTACGAGCAGTACTTC TRBV27 TRBD2 once TRBJ2-7
CASSPRTSVSTDTQYF TGTGCCAGCAGCCCGCGGACTAGCGTGAGCACAGATACGCAGTATTTT TRBV13 TRBD2 - TRBJ2-3
CASSLYPGERGEQYF TGTGCCAGCAGCTTGTATCCGGGAGAGAGAGGAGAGCAGTACTTC TRBV5-4 - - TRBJ2-7
CASSPSREAFF TGTGCCAGCAGTCCCAGCAGAGAAGCTTTCTTT TRBV6-6 - few TRBJ1-1
CASSPPSGRIDEQFF TGCGCCAGCAGCCCGCCTAGCGGGAGAATCGATGAGCAGTTCTTC TRBV4-1 TRBD2 - TRBJ2-1
CASSGRLAGRYEQYF TGTGCCAGCAGCGGACGACTAGCGGGGCGCTACGAGCAGTACTTC TRBV11-2 TRBD2 - TRBJ2-7
CASSATWDRGREQYF TGCGCCAGCAGCGCCACGTGGGACAGGGGGCGAGAGCAGTACTTC TRBV4-1 TRBD1 - TRBJ2-7
CASSQGTSGVVEQFF TGTGCCAGCAGCCAAGGGACTAGCGGAGTAGTTGAGCAGTTCTTC TRBV4-2 TRBD2 - TRBJ2-1
CASSSEAGYGYTF TGCGCCAGCAGCTCCGAGGCAGGCTATGGCTACACCTTC TRBV5-1 - - TRBJ1-2
CASSLGWDGGNEKLFF TGTGCCAGCAGTCTCGGTTGGGATGGAGGTAATGAAAAACTGTTTTTT TRBV28 - - TRBJ1-4
CASSLEAGVNTGELFF TGTGCCAGCAGCTTAGAGGCGGGGGTGAACACCGGGGAGCTGTTTTTT TRBV11-2 TRBD2 - TRBJ2-2
CASTGGGYEQYF TGTGCCAGCACCGGAGGAGGTTACGAGCAGTACTTC TRBV6-1 - - TRBJ2-7
CASSRHQASYNEQFF TGTGCCAGCAGCCGGCACCAAGCCTCCTACAATGAGCAGTTCTTC TRBV14 - - TRBJ2-1
CASSESHSYNSPLHF TGTGCCAGCAGTGAATCCCACTCCTATAATTCACCCCTCCACTTT TRBV25-1 - - TRBJ1-6
CASSVAETSEQYF TGTGCCAGCAGCGTAGCTGAGACCAGTGAGCAGTACTTC TRBV9 - - TRBJ2-7
CASSLRLGTGLDTQYF TGTGCCAGCAGCTTACGCCTGGGGACAGGGTTAGATACGCAGTATTTT TRBV7-8 TRBD1 - TRBJ2-3
CASSVADPSGSLGELFF TGTGCCAGCAGCGTAGCTGATCCTAGCGGGAGCCTCGGGGAGCTGTTTTTT TRBV9 TRBD2 - TRBJ2-2
CARSLSPGGDTEAFF TGTGCCAGAAGCTTGAGCCCAGGGGGGGACACTGAAGCTTTCTTT TRBV5-3 TRBD1 once TRBJ1-1
CASSTSLGEYMSNQPQHF TGTGCCAGCAGCACCAGCCTAGGGGAATACATGAGCAATCAGCCCCAGCATTTT TRBV4-2 - - TRBJ1-5
CSVGQGLGEQYF TGCAGCGTGGGACAGGGCCTGGGGGAGCAGTACTTC TRBV29-1 TRBD1 - TRBJ2-7
CASSFSSVSYEQYF TGTGCCAGCAGTTTTTCGTCGGTCTCCTACGAGCAGTACTTC TRBV28 - - TRBJ2-7
CASSYSGTGVYEQYF TGTGCCAGCAGTTACTCCGGGACAGGGGTCTACGAGCAGTACTTC TRBV6-5 TRBD1 - TRBJ2-7
CASSIGSTDTQYF TGTGCCAGTAGTATTGGCTCCACAGATACGCAGTATTTT TRBV19 - - TRBJ2-3
CASSLGAGAEQYF TGCGCCAGCAGCTTGGGAGCAGGGGCCGAGCAGTACTTC TRBV5-1 - once TRBJ2-7
CASSPLDRVHEQYF TGTGCCAGCAGCCCGCTGGACAGGGTTCACGAGCAGTACTTC TRBV7-3 TRBD1 - TRBJ2-7
CASSLYANTEAFF TGTGCCAGCAGCTTATACGCTAACACTGAAGCTTTCTTT TRBV7-8 - - TRBJ1-1
CATSSPLAGPRDTQYF TGTGCCACCAGCAGTCCCCTAGCGGGGCCTCGGGATACGCAGTATTTT TRBV15 TRBD2 - TRBJ2-3
CAISEGGGLYEQYF TGTGCCATCAGTGAGGGAGGGGGACTCTACGAGCAGTACTTC TRBV10-3 - - TRBJ2-7
CASRREQSYNEQFF TGTGCCAGTCGGCGGGAGCAATCCTACAATGAGCAGTTCTTC TRBV6-5 TRBD2 - TRBJ2-1
CASSLGPAGTEAFF TGTGCCAGCAGCTTAGGGCCGGCTGGCACTGAAGCTTTCTTT TRBV5-5 - - TRBJ1-1
CASSLTSGPSYEQYF TGTGCCAGCAGCTTAACTAGCGGTCCGTCCTACGAGCAGTACTTC TRBV11-1 TRBD2 - TRBJ2-7